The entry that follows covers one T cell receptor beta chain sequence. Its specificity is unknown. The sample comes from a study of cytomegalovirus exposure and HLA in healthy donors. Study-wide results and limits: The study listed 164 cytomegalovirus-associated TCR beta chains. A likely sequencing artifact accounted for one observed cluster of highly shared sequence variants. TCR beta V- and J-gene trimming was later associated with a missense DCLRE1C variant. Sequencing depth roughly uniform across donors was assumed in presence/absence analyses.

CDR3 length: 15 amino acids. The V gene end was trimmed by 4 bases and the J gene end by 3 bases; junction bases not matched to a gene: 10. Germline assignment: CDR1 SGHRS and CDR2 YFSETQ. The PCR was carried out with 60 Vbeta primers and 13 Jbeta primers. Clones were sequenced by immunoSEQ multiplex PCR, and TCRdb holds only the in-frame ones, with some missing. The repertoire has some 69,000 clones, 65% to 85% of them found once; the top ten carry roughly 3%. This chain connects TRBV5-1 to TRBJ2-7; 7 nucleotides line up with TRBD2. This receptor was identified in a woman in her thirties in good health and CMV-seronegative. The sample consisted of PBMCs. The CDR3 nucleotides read TGCGCCAGCAGCCGCCTGGAGGGAGGGCTCTACGAGCAGTACTTC. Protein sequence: CASSRLEGGLYEQYF.